This TCR beta chain was sequenced for a study of blood T cell repertoires in COVID-19. Per germline, CDR1 MDHEN and CDR2 SYDVKM. Trimming shortened V by 6 bases and J by 2 bases, and 11 bases separated the two germline ends. This CDR3 comprises 13 residues. The protocol was immunoSEQ multiplex PCR, while the TCRdb copy is restricted to in-frame clones and leaves out a portion. The data show 120,000 to 150,000 clones, 84% seen once. The chain recombines TRBV28 with TRBJ2-7; D is possibly TRBD1 (6 bases). Sequencing used peripheral blood. The receptor comes from a man aged 25-40 years with COVID-19, enrolled during active disease. The CDR3 coding sequence is TGTGCCAGCAGGCCGGGACATACCTACGAGCAGTACTTC. It translates to CASRPGHTYEQYF.